The next 10 T cell receptor beta chains were all read from a single sample in a study of blood T cell repertoires in COVID-19. Libraries were prepared by immunoSEQ multiplex PCR; TCRdb keeps only in-frame clonotypes and omits some of them. The repertoire holds 79,000 or so clones, with 80% to 90% as singletons. The sequencing sample was made of peripheral blood. Receptors originate from a human donor in a cohort sampled during active COVID-19.

The V and J genes are TRBV5-4 and TRBJ1-4, with D perhaps TRBD1 (5 bases). The CDR3 runs 14 residues. Germline V gives CDR1 SGHNT, CDR2 YYREEE (reference sequence). V was clipped by 1 base and J by 5 bases, with 9 bases between them. The DNA of the CDR3 is TGTGCCAGCAGCTTGAAGGGGTTGAATGAAAAACTGTTTTTT. Amino acids: CASSLKGLNEKLFF.

This clone was counted once. The chain recombines TRBV29-1 with TRBJ2-7, with 11 bases fitting TRBD1. Germline V gene data show CDR1 as SQVTM and CDR2 as ANQGSEA. This CDR3 region has 14 residues. J lost 5 bases, V lost 3 bases, and 6 bases had no gene match. The CDR3 loop is CSVEGGQGANEQYF. DNA of the CDR3: TGCAGCGTTGAGGGCGGACAGGGGGCTAACGAGCAGTACTTC.

This chain connects TRBV12-2 to TRBJ1-6. TRBV12-2 is assigned pseudogene status. This CDR3 is 19 amino acids long. CDR3 sequence (DNA): TGTGCAAGTCGCTTAGCGGGTTGTATTGGAGCCGGCCTAAATTCACCCCTCCACTTT. It codes for CASRLAGCIGAGLNSPLHF.

The chain couples TRBV25-1 to TRBJ1-3; 7 positions match TRBD1. Germline CDR1 is MGHDK and CDR2 is SYGVNS. J was trimmed by 0 bases and V by 5 bases; bases with no gene match: 7. This CDR3 comprises 16 residues. The CDR3 here is CASSPHGDSSGNTIYF. The CDR3 nucleotides read TGTGCCAGCAGTCCCCATGGGGACAGCTCTGGAAACACCATATATTTT.

The rearrangement links TRBV7-3 to TRBJ2-1, with D possibly TRBD2 on 5 matching bases. CDR3 length: 14 amino acids. Germline values: CDR1 SGHTA, CDR2 FQGTGA. Trimming shortened V by 5 bases and J by 4 bases, and 12 bases separated the two germline ends. CDR3 sequence: CASSLGSGYNEQFF. The CDR3 DNA follows: TGTGCCAGCAGCCTTGGGAGTGGGTACAATGAGCAGTTCTTC.

This rearrangement joins TRBV7-8 to TRBJ2-7, with D possibly being TRBD1 (6 bases). Germline CDR1 is SGHVS and CDR2 is FQNEAQ. V lost 3 bases and J 4 bases, leaving 16 bases between the germline ends. This CDR3 is 15 amino acids long. The CDR3, as DNA: TGTGCCAGCAGCTTTCATGACTTGCAGGGGTACGAGCAGTACTTC. Its translation is CASSFHDLQGYEQYF.

The gene calls are TRBV7-2 and TRBJ2-6; 7 bases line up with TRBD2. The V gene end was trimmed by 1 base and the J gene end by 0 bases; junction bases not matched to a gene: 0. This CDR3 contains 16 residues. CDR1 SGHTA and CDR2 FQGNSA come from the germline V gene. CDR3 in amino acids: CASSLGGGSGANVLTF. The DNA of the CDR3 is TGTGCCAGCAGCTTAGGGGGGGGCTCTGGGGCCAACGTCCTGACTTTC.

This clone was recorded a few times. This chain connects TRBV7-9 to TRBJ2-7; 8 positions match TRBD1. CDR1 and CDR2 from the germline V gene are SEHNR and FQNEAQ (reference sequence). V lost 5 bases to trimming and J lost 2 bases; unmatched junction nucleotides: 8. The CDR3 spans 15 residues. The CDR3 nucleotides read TGTGCCAGCAGCCCCCCGGTGACAGGGGCCTACGAGCAGTACTTC. This gives the protein CASSPPVTGAYEQYF.

This chain connects TRBV3-1 (or the pseudogene TRBV3-2) to TRBJ1-4, with a possible D match to TRBD1 (6 bases). Trimming took off 4 bases at V and 4 bases at J, with 13 bases between the two ends. This CDR3 has 15 amino acids. Germline CDR1 and CDR2: LGHDT and YNNKEL (reference sequence). The DNA for the CDR3 is TGTGCCAGCAGCCCCGTGGACAGCGGTAATGAAAAACTGTTTTTT. It is translated as CASSPVDSGNEKLFF.

The chain combines TRBV11-3 with TRBJ2-1, with 12 nucleotides matching TRBD2. The length of the CDR3 is 17 residues. Germline V gene lookup returns CDR1 SGHNT and CDR2 YENEEA. Germline trimming cut 1 base from V and 0 bases from J; bases unmatched to any gene: 1. CDR3 bases: TGTGCCAGCAGCTTAGGGACTAGCGGGGCCTCCTACAATGAGCAGTTCTTC. Amino acid sequence: CASSLGTSGASYNEQFF.